Below are 23 T cell receptor beta chains sequenced from a single sample in a study of blood T cell repertoires in COVID-19 (dated by TCRdb to the early 2020s). Library preparation used the immunoSEQ multiplex PCR assay. TCRdb carries this immuneACCESS record with in-frame sequences only. Its versions omit some clonotypes, under half of them owing to an unresolved V gene in the studies checked, with the rest unexplained. The sample table contains under 500,000 clones; only one count was recorded for roughly 89% of them. The top ten constitute 4% to 5.5% of the sample. The sequenced sample consisted of peripheral blood. The receptors were sampled from a woman between 25 and 40 years old with acute or convalescent COVID-19.

The chain carries TRBV27 and TRBJ1-2; D not certain. Trimming removed 3 bases at V and 4 bases at J, with 12 bases between. Germline CDR1 is MNHEY and CDR2 is SMNVEV (reference sequence). The CDR3 contains 14 residues. This CDR3 is CASSFHQAPYGYTF. The CDR3, as DNA: TGTGCCAGCAGTTTCCATCAGGCCCCCTATGGCTACACCTTC.

The gene calls are TRBV18 and TRBJ1-4; 7 bases are a match to TRBD1. V lost 4 bases, J lost 6 bases, and 8 bases stayed unmatched. The length of the CDR3 is 15 residues. Germline V gene lookup returns CDR1 KGHSH and CDR2 LQKENI. CDR3 amino acids: CASSLHQGVDEKLFF. In DNA form, the CDR3 reads TGTGCCAGCTCACTACACCAGGGGGTTGATGAAAAACTGTTTTTT.

The count of this clone is one. This chain connects TRBV28 to TRBJ1-5, with D possibly matching TRBD1 (6 bases). The germline gives CDR1 MDHEN, CDR2 SYDVKM. The CDR3 runs to 14 residues. V dropped 2 bases and J dropped 4 bases, with 9 bases sitting between them. The CDR3 DNA sequence: TGTGCCAGCAGTTTACTACAGGGAAATCAGCCCCAGCATTTT. Its translation: CASSLLQGNQPQHF. The variable domain in full, with the rest retrieved from reference TRBV28 and TRBJ1-5, is DVKVTQSSRYLVKRTGEKVFLECVQDMDHENMFWYRQDPGLGLRLIYFSYDVKMKEKGDIPEGYSVSREKKERFSLILESASTNQTSMYLCASSLLQGNQPQHFGDGTRLSIL.

V and J are TRBV2 and TRBJ2-1; 10 nucleotides line up with TRBD2. CDR1 SNHLY and CDR2 FYNNEI come from the germline V gene. The CDR3 covers 17 residues. The V gene end was trimmed by 8 bases and the J gene end by 6 bases; junction bases not matched to a gene: 16. The CDR3 here is CASHLASSGGKINEQFF. DNA for the CDR3: TGTGCCAGCCATCTGGCCAGTAGCGGGGGGAAGATCAATGAGCAGTTCTTC.

This clone appeared a single time. The CDR3 here is CASSFQRGAETQYF. For the CDR3, the DNA is TGTGCCAGCAGCTTCCAGCGGGGGGCGGAGACCCAGTACTTC. The chain joins TRBV7-9 to TRBJ2-5; 9 bases fit TRBD2. CDR1 is SEHNR and CDR2 is FQNEAQ in the germline V gene (reference sequence). V lost 3 bases and J lost 5; bases outside the gene matches: 4. The CDR3 is 14 amino acids.

The chain recombines TRBV3-1 (or the pseudogene TRBV3-2) with TRBJ1-2; 7 bases are shared with TRBD1. The CDR3 consists of 14 residues. In germline, CDR1 is LGHDT, CDR2 YNNKEL (reference sequence). V shed 0 bases, J shed 7 bases, and the junction held 5 bases outside the gene matches. CDR3 coding DNA: TGTGCCAGCAGCCAAGAACAGGGGTCGTCTGGCTACACCTTC. Amino acids: CASSQEQGSSGYTF.

V usage is TRBV14 and J usage is TRBJ2-5; the D is unclear. The CDR3 spans 13 residues. V was shortened by 2 bases and J by 1 base, with 5 bases between the two germline ends. Looked up from germline, CDR1 is SGHDN and CDR2 is FVKESK. The CDR3 nucleotides read TGTGCCAGCAGCCAACGCGGCCAAGAGACCCAGTACTTC. Encoded protein: CASSQRGQETQYF. The full variable domain, rest sourced from reference TRBV14 and TRBJ2-5, is EAGVTQFPSHSVIEKGQTVTLRCDPISGHDNLYWYRRVMGKEIKFLLHFVKESKQDESGMPNNRFLAERTGGTYSTLKVQPAELEDSGVYFCASSQRGQETQYFGPGTRLLVL.

The chain recombines TRBV19 with TRBJ1-2; D remains unclear. The CDR3 is 15 residues long. V was cut by 7 bases and J by 5 bases, with 20 bases left in between. Germline V lookup: CDR1 LNHDA, CDR2 SQIVND (reference sequence). CDR3 in DNA: TGTGCCAGTACCCCCCAGCGCGGTAGAGATTATGGCTACACCTTC. As protein: CASTPQRGRDYGYTF.

The chain combines TRBV9 with TRBJ2-7; weak D call: TRBD1 (5 bases). This CDR3 region has 15 residues. The ends were cut back, 0 bases at V and 6 bases at J, with 16 bases in the middle. Germline loops: CDR1 SGDLS, CDR2 YYNGEE. As DNA, the CDR3 is TGTGCCAGCAGCGTAGCGGACAAGGCCGGTCTCGAGCAGTACTTC. Protein: CASSVADKAGLEQYF.

The chain is built from TRBV3-1 (or the pseudogene TRBV3-2) and TRBJ2-1; 10 bases align to TRBD2. Germline values: CDR1 LGHDT, CDR2 YNNKEL (reference sequence). The J segment lost 7 bases and the V segment lost 0 bases, leaving 12 bases of the junction unmatched. The CDR3 has 18 residues. CDR3: CASSQDSVAAGGRNEQFF. Written as DNA, the CDR3 is TGTGCCAGCAGCCAAGATTCGGTCGCAGCGGGGGGGAGGAATGAGCAGTTCTTC.

The CDR3 DNA is TGTGCCAGCAGACTAGCGGTACGTTTCCAAGAGACCCAGTACTTC. It yields the protein CASRLAVRFQETQYF. This chain connects TRBV6-5 to TRBJ2-5; 8 positions agree with TRBD2. Unmatched junction bases numbered 7, after V lost 6 bases and J lost 1 base. Germline V gene data show CDR1 as MNHEY and CDR2 as SVGAGI. The CDR3 is made up of 15 amino acids.

The chain combines TRBV27 with TRBJ1-5; TRBD1 might be the D (6 bases). CDR3 length equals 13 residues. Germline-derived CDR1 and CDR2 are MNHEY and SMNVEV (reference sequence). V lost 4 bases and J lost 6, with 10 bases in between. The CDR3 DNA reads TGTGCCAGCAGTTATACAGGGTCTCAGCCCCAGCATTTT. Translating it yields CASSYTGSQPQHF.

V and J are TRBV5-1 and TRBJ2-1; D ambiguous. V was shortened by 4 bases and J by 9 bases, with 14 bases between the two germline ends. Germline V gene lookup returns CDR1 SGHRS and CDR2 YFSETQ. The CDR3 contains 13 residues. Here the CDR3 DNA reads TGCGCCAGCAGCACACCGACCCACAGTGAGCAGTTCTTC. It translates to CASSTPTHSEQFF.

In its sample, this clone was seen a few times. DNA for the CDR3: TGTGCCAGCAGCTTAGTGGCAGGAAGGAACATTCAGTACTTC. Protein sequence: CASSLVAGRNIQYF. The chain carries TRBV7-2 and TRBJ2-4, with D unresolved. Germline CDR1 reads SGHTA; CDR2 reads FQGNSA. The ends were cut back, 1 base at V and 7 bases at J, with 11 bases in the middle. CDR3 length: 14 residues.

The chain uses TRBV12-5 and TRBJ2-1; 10 bases map to TRBD2. Trimming removed 7 bases from V and 8 bases from J; junction bases left unmatched: 8. Per the germline V gene, CDR1 is LGHNT and CDR2 is FRNRAP. The CDR3 is 14 residues long. CDR3 protein: CASALAGVLDEQFF. CDR3 sequence (DNA): TGTGCTAGTGCTCTAGCGGGGGTCCTGGATGAGCAGTTCTTC.

The chain is built from TRBV9 and TRBJ1-3; D may be TRBD1 (6 bases). The V end lost 0 bases, the J end lost 9 bases, and 13 bases lay between the germline ends. The CDR3 covers 14 residues. Looked up from germline, CDR1 is SGDLS and CDR2 is YYNGEE. CDR3 region: CASSVGTASGTIYF. Written as DNA, the CDR3 is TGTGCCAGCAGCGTAGGGACAGCGAGCGGCACCATATATTTT.

This chain links TRBV18 with TRBJ2-7; D perhaps matches TRBD1 (5 bases). Trimming took off 6 bases at V and 2 bases at J, with 11 bases between the two ends. Germline CDR1 reads KGHSH; CDR2 reads LQKENI. The CDR3 is 13 residues long. CDR3 nucleotide sequence: TGTGCCAGCTCCCGGACAAATCCCTACGAGCAGTACTTC. It encodes CASSRTNPYEQYF.

This chain connects TRBV30 to TRBJ1-6, with 10 nucleotides matching TRBD1. This CDR3 has 17 residues. Trimming at V came to 3 bases and at J to 7 bases, leaving 12 bases not matched to a gene. Germline V gene data show CDR1 as GTSNPN and CDR2 as SVGIG (reference sequence). CDR3 coding DNA: TGTGCCTGGAGATCGACAGGGGGCGCAGGCCCCAATTCACCCCTCCACTTT. Translating gives CAWRSTGGAGPNSPLHF.

J is TRBJ2-1 and V is TRBV5-1, with 7 nucleotides matching TRBD1. The CDR3 has 15 residues. Trimming took 0 bases from V and 4 from J; bases not matched to a gene: 4. Germline values: CDR1 SGHRS, CDR2 YFSETQ. Here the CDR3 reads CASSLEGQRYNEQFF. The CDR3 DNA follows: TGCGCCAGCAGCTTGGAGGGACAGCGTTACAATGAGCAGTTCTTC.

The chain uses TRBV19 and TRBJ2-3; TRBD2 aligns across 9 bases. Germline V lookup: CDR1 LNHDA, CDR2 SQIVND (reference sequence). Trimming at V came to 6 bases and at J to 0 bases, leaving 4 bases not matched to a gene. This CDR3 has 15 amino acids. For the CDR3, the DNA is TGTGCCAGTAGAAGTAGCGGGGGAAGCACAGATACGCAGTATTTT. Amino acids: CASRSSGGSTDTQYF.

This chain links TRBV4-2 with TRBJ2-7; 8 positions agree with TRBD2. The CDR3 is 16 amino acids. From germline, CDR1 is LGHNA and CDR2 YNFKEQ. Trimming removed 4 bases from V and 0 bases from J; junction bases left unmatched: 8. CDR3 sequence (DNA): TGTGCCAGCAGCCGTCAGAGCGGGACTAGCTCCTACGAGCAGTACTTC. Translating it yields CASSRQSGTSSYEQYF.

The chain links TRBV7-9 to TRBJ2-2, with no clear D. This CDR3 has 13 amino acids. Germline CDR1 reads SEHNR; CDR2 reads FQNEAQ (reference sequence). V was pared by 5 bases and J by 4 bases, with 8 bases between. The CDR3 is CASSPYSTGELFF. Written as DNA, the CDR3 is TGTGCCAGCAGCCCCTACAGCACCGGGGAGCTGTTTTTT.

The V and J genes are TRBV19 and TRBJ1-5, with a tentative D call TRBD1 (6 bases). Germline V gives CDR1 LNHDA, CDR2 SQIVND (reference sequence). The V gene lost 5 bases and the J gene lost 5 bases, with 19 bases spanning the gap. The CDR3 has 16 residues. In nucleotides, the CDR3 is TGTGCCAGTAGTGTCAGAACAGGGAACAGGTATCAGCCCCAGCATTTT. It codes for CASSVRTGNRYQPQHF.